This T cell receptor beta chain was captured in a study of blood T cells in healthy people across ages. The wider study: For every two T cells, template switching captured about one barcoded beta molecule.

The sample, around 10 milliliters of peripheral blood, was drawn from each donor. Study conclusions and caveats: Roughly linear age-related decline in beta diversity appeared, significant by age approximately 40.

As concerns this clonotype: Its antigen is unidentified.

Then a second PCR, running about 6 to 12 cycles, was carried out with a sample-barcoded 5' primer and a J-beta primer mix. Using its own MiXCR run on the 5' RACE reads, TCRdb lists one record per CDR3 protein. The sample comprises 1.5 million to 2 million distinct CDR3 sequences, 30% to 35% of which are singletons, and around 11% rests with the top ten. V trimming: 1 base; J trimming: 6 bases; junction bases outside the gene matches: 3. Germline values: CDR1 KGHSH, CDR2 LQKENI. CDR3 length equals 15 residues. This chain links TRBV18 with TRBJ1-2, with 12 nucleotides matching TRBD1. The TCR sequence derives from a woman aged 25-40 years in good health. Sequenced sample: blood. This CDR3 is CASSPRDRGRDGYTF. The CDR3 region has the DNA TGTGCCAGCTCACCACGGGACAGGGGGCGCGATGGCTACACCTTC.